This T cell receptor (beta chain) was observed in a study of T cell responses to AZD1222 COVID-19 vaccine. Study-level results: Vaccine-associated CD4 TCRs ranged over spike, dominating at 160-218 and 743-854. Donors, mostly white British, included more females; clonal diversity was possibly underestimated. The breadth and depth of Spike-specific TCRs increased once two AZD1222 doses had been given.

The table came from immunoSEQ multiplex PCR; TCRdb's copy has only in-frame clones and leaves some out. The profile shows approximately 190,000 clones, 85% to 95% of them singletons. Concerning this clone itself: The antigen remains undetermined.

In germline, CDR1 is SGHTA, CDR2 FQGNSA. Trimming took 0 bases from V and 14 from J, leaving 13 bases between them. The CDR3 has 12 amino acids. This chain uses TRBV7-2 with TRBJ1-1; TRBD1 might be the D (5 bases). The sample in question was peripheral blood, obtained on day 0 of AZD1222 vaccination. The clonotype comes from an adult in good health. As DNA, the CDR3 is TGTGCCAGCAGCTTAGCTGGGGGGGTGGTGTTCTTT. It is translated as CASSLAGGVVFF.